The 21 T cell receptor beta chains below all came from one sample that was sequenced in a study of CD8 T cells in ankylosing spondylitis. The study's findings and limits: Ankylosing spondylitis blood appeared to carry a characteristic TCR beta motif of several highly homologous variants.

Their target antigens are unknown. One entry per CDR3 protein results from TCRdb running MiXCR on the 5' RACE reads. The profile covers 500,000 to 650,000 distinct CDR3 sequences, with approximately 5.3% appearing a single time and roughly 3.5% taken by the ten largest. The material sequenced was blood, either unsorted or a sorted T cell fraction (not recorded which). The source of these receptors is a male donor with ankylosing spondylitis.

This clonotype was observed at least ten times. The chain employs TRBV20-1 and TRBJ2-7; D is unresolved. Germline assignment: CDR1 DFQATT and CDR2 SNEGSKA (reference sequence). The CDR3 has 14 residues. V gave up 3 bases and J gave up 4 bases, with 16 bases separating them. The CDR3 region is CSARDTKSWYEQYF. CDR3 in DNA: TGCAGTGCTAGGGATACTAAATCCTGGTACGAGCAGTACTTC.

This clonotype was seen repeatedly, ten times or more. The chain employs TRBV5-1 and TRBJ2-3, with D perhaps assigned TRBD1 or TRBD2 (5 bases each). V lost 3 bases and J 6 bases, leaving 20 bases between the germline ends. The CDR3 is 16 residues long. Germline V CDR1 and CDR2: SGHRS, YFSETQ. In DNA, the CDR3 is TGCGCCAGCAGCTCCCGCGAGGGGACGATCAAGGATACGCAGTATTTT. It translates to CASSSREGTIKDTQYF.

This clonotype was observed at least ten times. This sequence joins TRBV20-1 and TRBJ2-7; the D gene could be TRBD1 or TRBD2 (5 bases each). V shed 5 bases and J shed 7 bases, with 15 bases lying between them. The CDR3 extends over 12 amino acids. Per the germline V gene, CDR1 is DFQATT and CDR2 is SNEGSKA (reference sequence). The CDR3, as DNA: TGCAGTGCTGAGAGAGGGGTTTGGGAGCAGTACTTC. Residues: CSAERGVWEQYF.

This clonotype was detected many times. V usage is TRBV9 and J usage is TRBJ2-5; no clear D gene. Deletions cut 0 bases from V and 4 bases from J, with 10 bases between. The CDR3 is 14 amino acids. Germline V gene data show CDR1 as SGDLS and CDR2 as YYNGEE. The DNA of the CDR3 is TGTGCCAGCAGCGTAGCCCCACTCGGAGAGACCCAGTACTTC. Translation: CASSVAPLGETQYF.

This clonotype was counted at least ten times. The CDR3 sequence is CASKTGGGSTEAFF. The CDR3, as DNA: TGTGCCAGCAAAACAGGGGGCGGTAGCACTGAAGCTTTCTTT. This chain links TRBV6-4 with TRBJ1-1; TRBD1 agrees at 9 bases. Germline assignment: CDR1 MRHNA and CDR2 SNTAGT. Trimming removed 7 bases from V and 4 bases from J; junction bases left unmatched: 7. This CDR3 has 14 amino acids.

This clonotype was counted many times. V gene TRBV29-1 combines with J gene TRBJ2-3; tentatively, D is TRBD2 (5 bases). CDR1 is SQVTM and CDR2 is ANQGSEA in the germline V gene. With 5 bases removed from V and 0 bases from J, the gap between germline ends came to 9 bases. The length of the CDR3 is 13 residues. CDR3 bases: TGCAGCGTTAGAGCGGCTAGCACAGATACGCAGTATTTT. Protein: CSVRAASTDTQYF.

This clonotype was counted at least ten times. The germline gene is not matched at one end of the junction; a read error may be the cause. The chain combines TRBV7-7 with TRBJ2-3, with no clear D. The CDR3 is 14 amino acids. The germline CDR1 and CDR2 sequences are SSHAT and FNYEAQ (reference sequence). The CDR3 loop is CASSLLGFTDTQYF. The CDR3 nucleotides are TGTGCTAGCAGCTTATTGGGTTTCACAGATACGCAGTATTTT.

This clonotype was observed many times. The J gene is TRBJ2-5, the V gene TRBV7-9; 8 bases fit TRBD2. V lost 4 bases, J lost 4 bases, and 8 bases stayed unmatched. The CDR3 is 15 residues long. Germline CDR1 reads SEHNR; CDR2 reads FQNEAQ (reference sequence). The CDR3 DNA reads as TGTGCCAGCAGCTCCTCAGCGGGAGTCCGAGAGACCCAGTACTTC. It codes for CASSSSAGVRETQYF.

To note about this clonotype: Given a much more abundant clone one base away, this may be a read error. The chain carries TRBV18 and TRBJ1-2; no clear D gene. The CDR3 runs to 14 residues. Germline V gene lookup returns CDR1 KGHSH and CDR2 LQKENI. The CDR3 coding sequence is TGTGCCAGCTCACCCAACCACAGTAACTATAGCTACACCTTC. This gives the protein CASSPNHSNYSYTF.

There are many counts of this clonotype. V usage is TRBV10-3 and J usage is TRBJ1-1; 10 positions match TRBD1. After removal of 0 bases from V and 4 bases from J, the junction contained 5 bases not matched to a gene. The length of the CDR3 is 16 residues. Germline CDR1 is ENHRY and CDR2 is SYGVKD. The CDR3 protein is CAISESPGQGVTEAFF. CDR3 coding DNA: TGTGCCATCAGTGAGTCGCCCGGACAGGGGGTCACTGAAGCTTTCTTT.

This clonotype was observed a few times. The genes are TRBV20-1 and TRBJ2-3, with 7 nucleotides matching TRBD2. The CDR3 totals 17 residues. Germline V gene sequence: CDR1 DFQATT, CDR2 SNEGSKA (reference sequence). Losses at the gene ends were 3 bases for V and 2 bases for J; bases not matched to a gene: 14. The CDR3: CSASRYTSAAITDTQYF. The DNA of the CDR3 is TGCAGTGCTAGCAGGTATACTAGCGCCGCCATCACAGATACGCAGTATTTT.

The rearrangement links TRBV15 to TRBJ2-2, with 7 bases lining up with TRBD1. From germline, CDR1 is LNHNV and CDR2 YYDKDF (reference sequence). The CDR3 sequence is 16 residues long. The trim removed 3 bases at V and 4 bases at J, leaving 8 bases unmatched. The CDR3 DNA follows: TGTGCCACCAGCAGGGACAGGATAACCCTCACCGGGGAGCTGTTTTTT. It is translated as CATSRDRITLTGELFF.

A few counts support this clonotype. The chain uses TRBV12-5 and TRBJ2-3; TRBD2 matches 10 bases. CDR1 is LGHNT and CDR2 is FRNRAP in the germline V gene. This CDR3 spans 15 amino acids. J gave up 1 base and V 7 bases, and 5 bases lay outside the gene matches. The CDR3 coding sequence is TGTGCTAGTGCCTCGGGGACTAGCGGCACAGATACGCAGTATTTT. This gives the protein CASASGTSGTDTQYF.

This chain links TRBV11-2 with TRBJ2-1; D is unclear. Per the germline V gene, CDR1 is SGHAT and CDR2 is FQNNGV. Trimming pared 1 base from V and 2 bases from J, leaving 6 bases between. The length of the CDR3 is 14 residues. This CDR3 reads CASSLGRAYNEQFF. CDR3 coding DNA: TGTGCCAGCAGCTTAGGTAGAGCCTACAATGAGCAGTTCTTC.

This clonotype occurred many times. The chain joins TRBV5-1 to TRBJ2-1; D unresolved. The germline V gene encodes CDR1 SGHRS and CDR2 YFSETQ. V dropped 6 bases and J dropped 2 bases, with 9 bases sitting between them. This CDR3 spans 13 amino acids. CDR3 nucleotides: TGCGCCAGCACGACTGGACCCTACAATGAGCAGTTCTTC. Translating it yields CASTTGPYNEQFF.

This clonotype was seen a handful of times. This chain uses TRBV7-9 with TRBJ2-5; 10 nucleotides agree with TRBD1. The CDR3 consists of 17 residues. V was clipped by 4 bases and J by 1 base; unmatched bases: 9. Per germline, CDR1 SEHNR and CDR2 FQNEAQ (reference sequence). In DNA, the CDR3 is TGTGCCAGCAGCTCGATACAGACAGGGGGCCCCCAAGAGACCCAGTACTTC. It codes for CASSSIQTGGPQETQYF.

This clonotype was seen many times. This rearrangement joins TRBV20-1 to TRBJ1-5, with 8 bases that match TRBD1. V lost 6 bases to trimming and J lost 8 bases; unmatched junction nucleotides: 6. This CDR3 has 12 residues. Germline V CDR1 and CDR2: DFQATT, SNEGSKA (reference sequence). CDR3 DNA sequence: TGCAGTGCCAGGGACAGGATTGAGCCCCAGCATTTT. Translation: CSARDRIEPQHF.

There are many counts of this clonotype. The chain is built from TRBV20-1 and TRBJ1-6, with D perhaps matching TRBD1 (6 bases). The CDR3 spans 14 residues. Deletions cut 6 bases from V and 5 bases from J, with 14 bases between. In germline, CDR1 is DFQATT, CDR2 SNEGSKA (reference sequence). This CDR3 reads CSALLRGDNSPLHF. The CDR3 region has the DNA TGCAGTGCCCTCCTCAGGGGCGATAATTCACCCCTCCACTTT.

This clonotype was found many times. The rearrangement links TRBV4-3 to TRBJ2-2, with D tentatively TRBD2 (6 bases). Germline V CDR1 and CDR2: LGHNA, YSLEER. With 0 bases removed from V and 4 bases from J, the gap between germline ends came to 15 bases. The CDR3 spans 17 residues. The CDR3 is CASSQEIVEGITGELFF. The CDR3 DNA reads TGCGCCAGCAGCCAAGAAATTGTGGAGGGGATCACCGGGGAGCTGTTTTTT.

The V and J genes are TRBV11-2 and TRBJ2-7; the D gene could be TRBD1 or TRBD2 (5 bases each). This CDR3 is 15 amino acids long. The V end lost 5 bases, the J end lost 0 bases, and 14 bases lay between the germline ends. In germline, CDR1 is SGHAT, CDR2 FQNNGV. In DNA form, the CDR3 reads TGTGCCAGCAGCCGGGCGGCTGGGGGCTCCTACGAGCAGTACTTC. Translation gives CASSRAAGGSYEQYF. The whole variable domain, filled in from reference TRBV11-2 and TRBJ2-7, reads EAGVAQSPRYKIIEKRQSVAFWCNPISGHATLYWYQQILGQGPKLLIQFQNNGVVDDSQLPKDRFSAERLKGVDSTLKIQPAKLEDSAVYLCASSRAAGGSYEQYFGPGTRLTVT.

This clonotype came up many times. This sequence joins TRBV20-1 and TRBJ2-3; 11 bases fit TRBD2. J lost 2 bases, V lost 4 bases, and 5 bases had no gene match. Germline V CDR1 and CDR2: DFQATT, SNEGSKA (reference sequence). The CDR3 extends over 15 amino acids. The CDR3 sequence: CSATRLAGPTDTQYF. For the CDR3, the DNA is TGCAGTGCTACAAGACTAGCGGGGCCCACAGATACGCAGTATTTT.